The clone carrying this TCR beta chain came up a few times. CDR1 is MNHEY, CDR2 SVGEGT, per germline. V was clipped by 5 bases and J by 5 bases; unmatched bases: 10. The CDR3 runs to 15 residues. In the original analysis: The assay estimated nucleated cells by amplifying reference gene primers. The method was immunoSEQ multiplex PCR; TCRdb's version includes in-frame clones alone and lacks a portion of them. The D gene and trimming were derived from the DNA, and the V and J assignments and clone size from that table. The table has 120,000 to 150,000 clones, roughly four fifths seen once. This record belongs to a study of blood T cell repertoires in COVID-19. Across the whole study: Specimens from acute and convalescent COVID-19 originated in the United States, Italy and Spain. PBMCs, B-cell-depleted T cells, or T cells provided the cDNA or gDNA that made up the material.

The gene calls are TRBV6-2 or TRBV6-3 and TRBJ2-5; 8 nucleotides line up with TRBD2. The receptor comes from an elderly man with acute or convalescent COVID-19. Sample: peripheral blood. This chain's CDR3 is CASSLRGGWWETQYF. The CDR3 nucleotides read TGTGCCAGCAGTCTCCGCGGGGGGTGGTGGGAGACCCAGTACTTC.